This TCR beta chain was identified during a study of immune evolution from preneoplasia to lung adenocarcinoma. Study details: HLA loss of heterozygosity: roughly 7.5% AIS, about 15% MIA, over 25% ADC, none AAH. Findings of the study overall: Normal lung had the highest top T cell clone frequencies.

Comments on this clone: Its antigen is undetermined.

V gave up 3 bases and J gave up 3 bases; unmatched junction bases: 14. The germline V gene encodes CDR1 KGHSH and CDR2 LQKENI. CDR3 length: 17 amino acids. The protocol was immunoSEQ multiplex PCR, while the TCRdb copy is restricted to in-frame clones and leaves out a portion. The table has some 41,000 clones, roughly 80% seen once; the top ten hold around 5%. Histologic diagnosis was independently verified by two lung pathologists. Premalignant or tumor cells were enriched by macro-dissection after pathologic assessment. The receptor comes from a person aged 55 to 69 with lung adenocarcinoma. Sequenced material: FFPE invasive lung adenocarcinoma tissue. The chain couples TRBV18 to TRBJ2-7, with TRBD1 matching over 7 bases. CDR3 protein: CASSPPDRPGGYYEQYF. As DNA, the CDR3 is TGTGCCAGCTCACCCCCGGACAGGCCTGGAGGATACTACGAGCAGTACTTC. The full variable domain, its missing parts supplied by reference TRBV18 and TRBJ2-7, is NAGVMQNPRHLVRRRGQEARLRCSPMKGHSHVYWYRQLPEEGLKFMVYLQKENIIDESGMPKERFSAEFPKEGPSILRIQQVVRGDSAAYFCASSPPDRPGGYYEQYFGPGTRLTVT.